Below are 7 T cell receptor beta chains sequenced from a single sample in a study of OX40 agonist ivuxolimab in advanced cancers. Generated by immunoSEQ multiplex PCR, the TCRdb table keeps only in-frame clones and is missing some. The sample has 60,000 to 65,000 clones; about 80% are singletons. The sample in question was CD4+ or CD8+ T cells sorted from blood, obtained in a trial of the OX40 agonist ivuxolimab. The source is an adult with an advanced solid tumor such as melanoma, head and neck, liver or kidney cancer.

The rearrangement links TRBV18 to TRBJ2-1; 14 bases fit TRBD2. The CDR3 spans 17 residues. Germline-derived CDR1 and CDR2 are KGHSH and LQKENI. V was clipped by 0 bases and J by 15 bases; unmatched bases: 13. CDR3 loop: CASSPPRLAGGPQRSFF. The DNA for the CDR3 is TGTGCCAGCTCACCACCAAGACTAGCGGGAGGGCCTCAACGGTCGTTCTTC.

The rearrangement joins TRBV2 to TRBJ2-7; 10 bases map to TRBD1. Germline CDR1 is SNHLY and CDR2 is FYNNEI. V lost 6 bases to trimming and J lost 11 bases; unmatched junction nucleotides: 7. CDR3 size: 12 residues. The CDR3 reads CASRAGTGDEYF. The CDR3 bases are TGTGCCAGCAGGGCCGGGACAGGGGATGAGTACTTC.

As concerns this clone: Sequence at one end of the junction differs from germline and may be a read error. This rearrangement joins TRBV7-7 to TRBJ2-7; weak D call: TRBD1 (6 bases). This CDR3 spans 14 amino acids. CDR1 and CDR2 (germline): SSHAT, FNYEAQ (reference sequence). The DNA of the CDR3 is TGTGCTAGCAGCTTAGGACAGTCCTCCTACGAGCAGTACTTC. Its protein product is CASSLGQSSYEQYF. Full variable domain (rest looked up from reference TRBV7-7 and TRBJ2-7): GAGVSQSPRYKVTKRGQDVTLRCDPISSHATLYWYQQALGQGPEFLTYFNYEAQPDKSGLPSDRFSAERPEGSISTLTIQRTEQRDSAMYRCASSLGQSSYEQYFGPGTRLTVT.

The chain carries TRBV15 and TRBJ1-1; 9 bases agree with TRBD1. Germline trimming cut 1 base from V and 3 bases from J; bases unmatched to any gene: 3. Germline-derived CDR1 and CDR2 are LNHNV and YYDKDF (reference sequence). This CDR3 has 15 amino acids. The CDR3, as DNA: TGTGCCACCAGCAGAGGGGGACAGGGCTACACTGAAGCTTTCTTT. As protein: CATSRGGQGYTEAFF.

The rearrangement links TRBV19 to TRBJ1-3, with 7 bases fitting TRBD1. The CDR3 contains 15 residues. The ends lost 5 bases at V and 0 bases at J; junction bases unmatched: 4. Germline V CDR1 and CDR2: LNHDA, SQIVND (reference sequence). CDR3 DNA sequence: TGTGCCAGTAGTCGACAGGGAAGCTCTGGAAACACCATATATTTT. It translates to CASSRQGSSGNTIYF.

The genes are TRBV5-1 and TRBJ2-5; possibly TRBD1 for D (6 bases). CDR3 length equals 16 residues. V lost 3 bases, J lost 2 bases, and 17 bases lay in between. Germline lookup yields CDR1 SGHRS and CDR2 YFSETQ. CDR3 residues: CASSWITGTSQETQYF. CDR3 nucleotides: TGCGCCAGCAGCTGGATCACCGGGACAAGTCAAGAGACCCAGTACTTC.

CDR3 region: CASSLIGTGGYEQYF. CDR3 DNA: TGTGCCAGCAGCTTAATCGGGACAGGGGGGTACGAGCAGTACTTC. The V call is TRBV7-3, the J call TRBJ2-7; 11 nucleotides match TRBD1. Per the germline V gene, CDR1 is SGHTA and CDR2 is FQGTGA. The V segment lost 1 base and the J segment 4 bases; nucleotides outside the gene matches: 3. The CDR3 totals 15 residues.